The source of this T cell receptor (beta chain) is a study of blood T cell repertoires in COVID-19. Whole-study context: Collection of acute and convalescent COVID-19 samples took place in the United States, Italy and Spain. The analysed material was cDNA or gDNA that came from T cells, B-cell-depleted T cells, or PBMCs.

The Seattle patients joined while their infection was active and were tracked longitudinally afterward. Germline trimming cut 2 bases from V and 8 bases from J; bases unmatched to any gene: 7. Germline V gene data show CDR1 as SGHVS and CDR2 as FQNEAQ. This CDR3 has 16 amino acids. Original processing notes: From reference gene primer amplification, estimates of nucleated cell counts were derived. Assay: immunoSEQ multiplex PCR; the TCRdb copy retains only in-frame clones and omits some. The DNA was the basis for D and trimming; V, J and clone size are from that table. Of around 160,000 clones listed, approximately 83% are singletons.

This TCR was recovered from an older woman with COVID-19, enrolled during active disease. The chain carries TRBV7-8 and TRBJ2-1, with 12 nucleotides matching TRBD2. Sequences were obtained from peripheral blood. The CDR3 nucleotides are TGTGCCAGCAGCTTACGGACTAGCGGGGACGGCGATGAGCAGTTCTTC. This translates into CASSLRTSGDGDEQFF. The full variable domain, rest sourced from reference TRBV7-8 and TRBJ2-1, is GAGVSQSPRYKVAKRGQDVALRCDPISGHVSLFWYQQALGQGPEFLTYFQNEAQLDKSGLPSDRFFAERPEGSVSTLKIQRTQQEDSAVYLCASSLRTSGDGDEQFFGPGTRLTVL.